These 13 T cell receptor beta chains came from one sample sequenced in a study of blood T cells in healthy people across ages. The second PCR ran roughly 7 to 12 cycles with a sample-barcoded 5' primer and J-beta primers. TCRdb called the 5' RACE reads again in MiXCR, with one record for every CDR3 protein. The data contain about 1.6 million distinct CDR3 sequences, about 31% of them singletons. The sequencing input was blood. These receptors originate from a woman younger than 45 in good health.

V usage is TRBV30 and J usage is TRBJ1-5; tentative D call: TRBD1 (5 bases). Germline V gene data show CDR1 as GTSNPN and CDR2 as SVGIG (reference sequence). V was trimmed by 0 bases and J by 0 bases, leaving 9 bases between them. CDR3 length: 15 residues. CDR3 in DNA: TGTGCCTGGAGTGTAGGGGTTAATAGCAATCAGCCCCAGCATTTT. It specifies CAWSVGVNSNQPQHF.

This clonotype was seen a few times. The J gene is TRBJ2-7, the V gene TRBV4-2; D is unresolved. The V gene lost 4 bases and the J gene lost 0 bases, with 13 bases spanning the gap. In germline, CDR1 is LGHNA, CDR2 YNFKEQ. CDR3 length equals 15 residues. CDR3 sequence reads: CASSRLAEDSYEQYF. DNA for the CDR3: TGTGCCAGCAGCCGGTTAGCCGAAGACTCCTACGAGCAGTACTTC.

The gene calls are TRBV15 and TRBJ2-3; D remains ambiguous. This CDR3 has 13 amino acids. Per the germline V gene, CDR1 is LNHNV and CDR2 is YYDKDF (reference sequence). V lost 9 bases, J lost 4 bases, and 14 bases lay in between. The CDR3 DNA reads as TGTGCCACAGCCTACCGAACGGCAGATACGCAGTATTTT. It encodes CATAYRTADTQYF.

V gene TRBV5-1 combines with J gene TRBJ2-3; D not resolved. The CDR3 contains 13 residues. CDR1 SGHRS and CDR2 YFSETQ come from the germline V gene. Trimming shortened V by 4 bases and J by 6 bases, and 12 bases separated the two germline ends. CDR3 amino acids: CASSPIFADTQYF. The CDR3 region has the DNA TGCGCCAGCAGCCCCATATTTGCGGATACGCAGTATTTT.

In this sample, this clonotype turned up a few times. This chain joins TRBV28 and TRBJ1-2; 12 nucleotides agree with TRBD1. The V segment lost 8 bases and the J segment 1 base; nucleotides outside the gene matches: 11. The CDR3 covers 17 residues. The V gene's germline CDR1 is MDHEN and CDR2 SYDVKM. DNA for the CDR3: TGTGCCAGCCAGAGTGGGGACAGGGGGCCCCTTAACTATGGCTACACCTTC. Its protein is CASQSGDRGPLNYGYTF.

This clonotype was recorded many times. As DNA, the CDR3 is TGTGCCAGCAGCAAACAGGGTTACGAGCAGTACTTC. Amino acids: CASSKQGYEQYF. V usage is TRBV21-1 and J usage is TRBJ2-7; the table assigns TRBD1, which was not confirmed against the DNA. TRBV21-1 is recorded as a pseudogene. The CDR3 is made up of 12 amino acids.

This clonotype was detected a few times. V and J are TRBV10-3 and TRBJ1-1; 8 bases fit TRBD1. J gave up 4 bases and V 4 bases, and 2 bases lay outside the gene matches. Germline CDR1 is ENHRY and CDR2 is SYGVKD. This CDR3 is 13 amino acids long. Here the CDR3 reads CAISVTGGTEAFF. CDR3 coding DNA: TGTGCCATCAGTGTCACAGGGGGCACTGAAGCTTTCTTT.

The chain combines TRBV6-2 or TRBV6-3 with TRBJ2-3, with TRBD2 matching 9 bases. V lost 3 bases, J lost 6 bases, and 4 bases stayed unmatched. This CDR3 has 14 residues. CDR1 is MNHEY and CDR2 is SVGEGT in the germline V gene. The chain's CDR3 is CASSYGTSLDTQYF. Written as DNA, the CDR3 is TGTGCCAGCAGTTATGGGACTAGCTTGGATACGCAGTATTTT.

This clonotype turned up a few times. The rearrangement links TRBV6-1 to TRBJ1-1, with 9 bases identical to TRBD1. The CDR3 is 15 amino acids. The germline V gene has CDR1 MNHNS and CDR2 SASEGT. After removal of 3 bases from V and 6 bases from J, the junction contained 8 bases not matched to a gene. The CDR3 protein is CASSDGTGRTAEAFF. CDR3 in DNA: TGTGCCAGCAGTGATGGGACAGGGAGAACCGCTGAAGCTTTCTTT.

The chain employs TRBV20-1 and TRBJ2-7, with TRBD1 matching 7 bases. The V segment lost 4 bases and the J segment 2 bases; nucleotides outside the gene matches: 5. The germline V gene has CDR1 DFQATT and CDR2 SNEGSKA (reference sequence). The CDR3 runs 13 residues. The CDR3: CSAISGQPYEQYF. The CDR3 DNA reads as TGCAGTGCTATATCGGGACAGCCCTACGAGCAGTACTTC.

Comment on this clonotype: A much larger clone sits a single nucleotide away, making a read error possible. The chain uses TRBV27 and TRBJ1-2, with D perhaps TRBD1 (5 bases). Between the trimmed V and J ends, which lost 4 bases and 3 bases, there was a span of 12 bases. Germline V gene sequence: CDR1 MNHEY, CDR2 SMNVEV (reference sequence). The CDR3 runs to 14 residues. The CDR3 nucleotides are TGTGCCAGCAGTTCAGGGTTCAGGGACTATGGCTACACCTTC. As protein: CASSSGFRDYGYTF.

About this clonotype itself: The germline gene is not matched at one end of the junction; a read error may be the cause. The rearrangement links TRBV25-1 to TRBJ1-5; unclear D gene. CDR3 length equals 14 residues. CDR1 MGHDK and CDR2 SYGVNS come from the germline V gene. CDR3 region: CTSSDRFEGQPQHF. The CDR3 nucleotides read TGTACCAGCAGTGACCGATTTGAGGGTCAGCCCCAGCATTTT.

The chain links TRBV6-7 to TRBJ1-2; 8 bases agree with TRBD1. TRBV6-7 is an open reading frame whose function is uncertain. Germline trimming cut 11 bases from V and 1 base from J; bases unmatched to any gene: 6. CDR3 size: 13 residues. Here the CDR3 DNA reads TGTGCCGCAACAGGGGGAATTAACTATGGCTACACCTTC. As protein: CAATGGINYGYTF.